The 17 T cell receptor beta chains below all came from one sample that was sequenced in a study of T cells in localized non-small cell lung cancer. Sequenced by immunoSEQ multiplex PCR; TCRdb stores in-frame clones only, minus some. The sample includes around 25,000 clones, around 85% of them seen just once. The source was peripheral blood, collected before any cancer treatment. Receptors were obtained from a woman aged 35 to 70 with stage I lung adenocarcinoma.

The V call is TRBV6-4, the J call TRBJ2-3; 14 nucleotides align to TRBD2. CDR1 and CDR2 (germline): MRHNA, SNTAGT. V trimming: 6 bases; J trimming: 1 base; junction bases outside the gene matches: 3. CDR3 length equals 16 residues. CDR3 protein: CASSGTSGGGTDTQYF. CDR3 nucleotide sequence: TGTGCCAGCAGCGGGACTAGCGGGGGAGGCACAGATACGCAGTATTTT.

CDR3 nucleotide sequence: TGTGCCAGCAGCTTAGATCCAGGGACGAACACTGAAGCTTTCTTT. This translates into CASSLDPGTNTEAFF. This rearrangement joins TRBV7-6 to TRBJ1-1; possibly TRBD1 for D (5 bases). Germline CDR1 reads SGHVS; CDR2 reads FNYEAQ. V lost 1 base, J lost 1 base, and 10 bases lay in between. This CDR3 contains 15 residues.

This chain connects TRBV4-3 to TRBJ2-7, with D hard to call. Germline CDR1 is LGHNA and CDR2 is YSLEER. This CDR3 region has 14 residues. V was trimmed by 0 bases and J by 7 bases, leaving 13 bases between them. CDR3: CASSQDLGSMEQYF. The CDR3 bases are TGCGCCAGCAGCCAAGATTTAGGCTCGATGGAGCAGTACTTC.

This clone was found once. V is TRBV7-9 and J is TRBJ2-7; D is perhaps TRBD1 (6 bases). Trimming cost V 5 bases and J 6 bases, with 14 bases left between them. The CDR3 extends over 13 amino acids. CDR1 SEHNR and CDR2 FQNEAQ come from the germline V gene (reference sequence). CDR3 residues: CASSQQGGGEQYF. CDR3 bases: TGTGCCAGCAGCCAACAGGGTGGTGGCGAGCAGTACTTC. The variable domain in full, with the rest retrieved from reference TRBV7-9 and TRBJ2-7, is DTGVSQNPRHKITKRGQNVTFRCDPISEHNRLYWYRQTLGQGPEFLTYFQNEAQLEKSRLLSDRFSAERPKGSFSTLEIQRTEQGDSAMYLCASSQQGGGEQYFGPGTRLTVT.

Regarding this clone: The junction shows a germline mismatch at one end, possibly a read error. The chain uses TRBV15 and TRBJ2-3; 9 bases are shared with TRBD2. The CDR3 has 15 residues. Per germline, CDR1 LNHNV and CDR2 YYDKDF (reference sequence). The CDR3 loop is CATSGERGGTDTQYF. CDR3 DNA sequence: TGTGCCACCAGCGGAGAGCGGGGGGGCACAGATACGCAGTATTTT.

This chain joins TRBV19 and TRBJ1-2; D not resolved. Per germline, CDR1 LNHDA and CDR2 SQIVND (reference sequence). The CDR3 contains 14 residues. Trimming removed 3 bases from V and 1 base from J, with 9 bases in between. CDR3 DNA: TGTGCCAGTAGTATGGCCCGGCTTAACTATGGCTACACCTTC. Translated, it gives CASSMARLNYGYTF.

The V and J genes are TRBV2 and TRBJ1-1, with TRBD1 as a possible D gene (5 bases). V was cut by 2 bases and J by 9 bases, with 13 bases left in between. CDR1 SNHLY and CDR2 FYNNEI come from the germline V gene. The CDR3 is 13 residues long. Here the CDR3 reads CASSEWVTEQAFF. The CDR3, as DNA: TGTGCCAGCAGTGAATGGGTGACAGAGCAAGCTTTCTTT.

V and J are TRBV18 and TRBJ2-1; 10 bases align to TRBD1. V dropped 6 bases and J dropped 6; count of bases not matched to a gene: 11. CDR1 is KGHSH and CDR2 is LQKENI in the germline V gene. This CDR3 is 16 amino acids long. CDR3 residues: CASSVPGQGIANEQFF. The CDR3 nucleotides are TGTGCCAGCTCTGTTCCGGGACAGGGGATTGCCAATGAGCAGTTCTTC.

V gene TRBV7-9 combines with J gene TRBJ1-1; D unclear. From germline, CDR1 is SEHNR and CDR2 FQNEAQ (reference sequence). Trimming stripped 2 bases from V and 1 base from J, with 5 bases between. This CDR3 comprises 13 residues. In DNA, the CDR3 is TGTGCCAGCAGCTTACGGACGAACACTGAAGCTTTCTTT. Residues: CASSLRTNTEAFF.

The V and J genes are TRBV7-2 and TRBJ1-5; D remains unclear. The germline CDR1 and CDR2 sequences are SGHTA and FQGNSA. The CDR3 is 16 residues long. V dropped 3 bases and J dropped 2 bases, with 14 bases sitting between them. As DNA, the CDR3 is TGTGCCAGCAGCTTCGAGGCCGGGCCCGGCAATCAGCCCCAGCATTTT. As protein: CASSFEAGPGNQPQHF.

This CDR3 is CASSLGQGLSNQPQHF. DNA of the CDR3: TGTGCCAGCAGCTTAGGGCAGGGGTTAAGCAATCAGCCCCAGCATTTT. The chain uses TRBV7-2 and TRBJ1-5, with a tentative D call TRBD1 (6 bases). Germline V lookup: CDR1 SGHTA, CDR2 FQGNSA. The V and J ends lost 1 base and 1 base respectively, with 11 bases between them. CDR3 size: 16 residues.

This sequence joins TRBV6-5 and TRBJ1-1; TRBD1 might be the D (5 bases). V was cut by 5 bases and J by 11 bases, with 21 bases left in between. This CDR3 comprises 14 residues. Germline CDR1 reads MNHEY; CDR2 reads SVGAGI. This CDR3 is CASSKTGAKGRAFF. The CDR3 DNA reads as TGTGCCAGCAGTAAAACGGGAGCCAAGGGGAGGGCTTTCTTT.

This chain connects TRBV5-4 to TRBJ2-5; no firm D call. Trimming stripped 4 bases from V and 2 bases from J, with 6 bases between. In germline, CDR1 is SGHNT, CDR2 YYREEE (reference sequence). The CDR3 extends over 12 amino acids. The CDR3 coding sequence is TGTGCCAGCAGCCGCCATCAAGAGACCCAGTACTTC. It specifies CASSRHQETQYF.

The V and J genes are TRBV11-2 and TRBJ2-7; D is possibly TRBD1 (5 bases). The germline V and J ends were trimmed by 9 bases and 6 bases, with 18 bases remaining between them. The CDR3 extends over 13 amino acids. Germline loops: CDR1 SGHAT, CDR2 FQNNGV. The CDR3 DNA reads TGTGCCAGGAGACCAGGGCGAGCCCGCGAGCAGTACTTC. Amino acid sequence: CARRPGRAREQYF.

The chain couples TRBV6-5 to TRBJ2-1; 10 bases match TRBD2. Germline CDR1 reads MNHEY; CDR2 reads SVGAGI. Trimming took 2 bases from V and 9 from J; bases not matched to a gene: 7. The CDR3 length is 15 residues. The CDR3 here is CASSYPGTSGVEQFF. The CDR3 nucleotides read TGTGCCAGCAGTTACCCCGGAACTAGCGGGGTTGAGCAGTTCTTC.

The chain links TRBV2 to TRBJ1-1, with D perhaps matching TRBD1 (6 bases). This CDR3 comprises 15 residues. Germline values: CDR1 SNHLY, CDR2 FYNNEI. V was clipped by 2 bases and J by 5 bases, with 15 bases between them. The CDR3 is CASSERIQGRTEAFF. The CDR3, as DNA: TGTGCCAGCAGTGAAAGAATACAGGGCAGGACTGAAGCTTTCTTT. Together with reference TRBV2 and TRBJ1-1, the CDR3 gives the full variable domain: EPEVTQTPSHQVTQMGQEVILRCVPISNHLYFYWYRQILGQKVEFLVSFYNNEISEKSEIFDDQFSVERPDGSNFTLKIRSTKLEDSAMYFCASSERIQGRTEAFFGQGTRLTVV.

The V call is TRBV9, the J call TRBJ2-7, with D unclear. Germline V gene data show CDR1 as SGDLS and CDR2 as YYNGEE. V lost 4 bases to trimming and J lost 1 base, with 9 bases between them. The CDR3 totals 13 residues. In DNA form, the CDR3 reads TGTGCCAGCAGCCTCGACGGGTCCTACGAGCAGTACTTC. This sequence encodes CASSLDGSYEQYF. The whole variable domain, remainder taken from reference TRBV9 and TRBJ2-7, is DSGVTQTPKHLITATGQRVTLRCSPRSGDLSVYWYQQSLDQGLQFLIQYYNGEERAKGNILERFSAQQFPDLHSELNLSSLELGDSALYFCASSLDGSYEQYFGPGTRLTVT.